Below, 13 T cell receptor beta chains from the same sample are listed, as sequenced in a study of T-cell memory formation after mild COVID-19. TCRdb passed the 5' RACE reads through MiXCR, listing each CDR3 protein once. The sample carries roughly 130,000 distinct CDR3 sequences, about 17% recorded once. The sequencing input was PBMCs or a T cell subset sorted from them (not recorded which). The receptors stem from an adult woman who had mild COVID-19 (a few samples of this study predate the infection). Cell type and time point are not known.

The chain has TRBV4-1 and TRBJ2-1; D call uncertain. V dropped 2 bases and J dropped 5 bases, with 13 bases sitting between them. The CDR3 spans 15 residues. Germline assignment: CDR1 MGHRA and CDR2 YSYEKL. CDR3 coding DNA: TGCGCCAGCAGCCAAATCGGGCAAAACAACAATGAGCAGTTCTTC. This codes for CASSQIGQNNNEQFF.

This clonotype was seen a handful of times. CDR3 residues: CASSYTTYNEQFF. The CDR3 region has the DNA TGTGCCAGCAGTTATACTACCTACAATGAGCAGTTCTTC. The V and J genes are TRBV9 and TRBJ2-1; D not certain. Germline V lookup: CDR1 SGDLS, CDR2 YYNGEE. Trimming cost V 5 bases and J 2 bases, with 8 bases left between them. The CDR3 loop spans 13 amino acids.

This clonotype has more than one count but fewer than ten. The chain is built from TRBV5-1 and TRBJ1-2, with 10 bases fitting TRBD1. Germline trimming cut 6 bases from V and 4 bases from J; bases unmatched to any gene: 6. The CDR3 is made up of 14 amino acids. Germline V CDR1 and CDR2: SGHRS, YFSETQ. The CDR3, as DNA: TGCGCCAGCATGGGGACAGGGGACTCCTATGGCTACACCTTC. Translating it yields CASMGTGDSYGYTF.

This clonotype was counted between two and nine times. J is TRBJ2-1 and V is TRBV6-2 or TRBV6-3, with D perhaps matching TRBD1 or TRBD2 (5 bases each). The V gene's germline CDR1 is MNHEY and CDR2 SVGEGT. The CDR3 is 16 residues long. Deletions cut 3 bases from V and 3 bases from J, with 15 bases between. The DNA of the CDR3 is TGTGCCAGCAGTTATAACCCCGAGGGGTACTACAATGAGCAGTTCTTC. Encoded protein: CASSYNPEGYYNEQFF.

J is TRBJ2-3 and V is TRBV10-3; 10 bases map to TRBD2. V was pared by 3 bases and J by 3 bases, with 6 bases of the junction left unmatched. In germline, CDR1 is ENHRY, CDR2 SYGVKD. The CDR3 totals 16 residues. CDR3 sequence reads: CAISDPSGSMTDTQYF. The CDR3 nucleotides read TGTGCCATCAGTGACCCTAGCGGGAGTATGACAGATACGCAGTATTTT.

This clonotype has more than one count but fewer than ten. This sequence joins TRBV6-6 and TRBJ2-7; 8 bases align to TRBD1. Germline V gene sequence: CDR1 MNHNY, CDR2 SVGAGI (reference sequence). V was pared by 3 bases and J by 4 bases, with 8 bases of the junction left unmatched. This CDR3 has 15 residues. CDR3 in DNA: TGTGCCAGCAGTTATAAGGACAGGGTGTGGTACGAGCAGTACTTC. It codes for CASSYKDRVWYEQYF.

This chain connects TRBV10-2 to TRBJ2-7, with 9 positions matching TRBD1. V shed 6 bases and J 2 bases; nucleotides not matched to a gene: 8. CDR1 and CDR2 from the germline V gene are WSHSY and SAAADI. The CDR3 is 15 amino acids. The CDR3 coding sequence is TGCGCCAGCAGGGGACAGGGCTCACCTACCTACGAGCAGTACTTC. Protein product: CASRGQGSPTYEQYF.

This clonotype was seen a handful of times. The chain has TRBV3-1 and TRBJ2-7; D is possibly TRBD1 or TRBD2 (5 bases each). Per germline, CDR1 LGHDT and CDR2 YNNKEL (reference sequence). Trimming took off 6 bases at V and 4 bases at J, with 19 bases between the two ends. The CDR3 is made up of 15 amino acids. For the CDR3, the DNA is TGTGCCAGCAGAAGGGACCTCAGTGTTGGTTACGAGCAGTACTTC. Translated, it gives CASRRDLSVGYEQYF.

This clonotype showed up just a few times. The chain couples TRBV12-3 or TRBV12-4 to TRBJ2-5; no clear D. V lost 3 bases to trimming and J lost 2 bases, with 10 bases between them. The CDR3 loop spans 14 amino acids. CDR3 in amino acids: CASSFKRLQETQYF. As DNA, the CDR3 is TGTGCCAGCAGTTTTAAAAGATTACAAGAGACCCAGTACTTC.

CDR3 protein: CASRKGAGNEQFF. DNA for the CDR3: TGTGCCAGCAGAAAAGGAGCAGGGAATGAGCAGTTCTTC. J is TRBJ2-1 and V is TRBV6-5; possible D gene TRBD1, 5 bases. Germline V gene lookup returns CDR1 MNHEY and CDR2 SVGAGI. V was cut by 6 bases and J by 7 bases, with 13 bases left in between. This CDR3 comprises 13 residues.

This clonotype was seen a few times. The V and J genes are TRBV10-3 and TRBJ1-1; D gene uncertain. Germline V lookup: CDR1 ENHRY, CDR2 SYGVKD. CDR3 size: 14 residues. V gave up 4 bases and J gave up 2 bases, with 11 bases separating them. The CDR3 loop reads CAISGGRRNTEAFF. In DNA form, the CDR3 reads TGTGCCATCAGTGGCGGGCGGCGAAACACTGAAGCTTTCTTT.

The rearrangement links TRBV19 to TRBJ2-7; no clear D gene. CDR1 is LNHDA and CDR2 is SQIVND in the germline V gene (reference sequence). Trimming stripped 7 bases from V and 3 bases from J, with 7 bases between. The length of the CDR3 is 11 residues. CDR3 sequence (DNA): TGTGCCAGTACCCACTACTACGAGCAGTACTTC. Translating it yields CASTHYYEQYF.

The chain employs TRBV5-5 and TRBJ2-3, with D unclear. Trimming shortened V by 4 bases and J by 6 bases, and 18 bases separated the two germline ends. This CDR3 is built from 15 residues. Germline CDR1 and CDR2: SGHKS and YYEKEE (reference sequence). Written as DNA, the CDR3 is TGTGCCAGCAGCCTTATGTATCGGAACTCCGATACGCAGTATTTT. This codes for CASSLMYRNSDTQYF. Based on the CDR3 plus reference TRBV5-5 and TRBJ2-3, the full variable domain is DAGVTQSPTHLIKTRGQQVTLRCSPISGHKSVSWYQQVLGQGPQFIFQYYEKEERGRGNFPDRFSARQFPNYSSELNVNALLLGDSALYLCASSLMYRNSDTQYFGPGTRLTVL.